These 8 T cell receptor beta chains came from one sample sequenced in a study of control samples from healthy donors and cancer patients. This table comes from immunoSEQ multiplex PCR, and its TCRdb copy is limited to in-frame clones, with some not included. The table shows roughly 400,000 clones, with roughly 90% occurring only once. Material for sequencing was PBMCs. The source of these receptors is a middle-aged man with head and neck cancer.

This chain connects TRBV7-2 to TRBJ1-1; D gene ambiguous. This CDR3 contains 13 residues. The V gene's germline CDR1 is SGHTA and CDR2 FQGNSA. Trimming pared 4 bases from V and 0 bases from J, leaving 6 bases between. CDR3 sequence (DNA): TGTGCCAGCAGCTACCGGATGAACACTGAAGCTTTCTTT. This translates into CASSYRMNTEAFF.

This clone was seen just once. The V call is TRBV11-2, the J call TRBJ1-5; 11 bases line up with TRBD1. The CDR3 loop spans 17 amino acids. Germline values: CDR1 SGHAT, CDR2 FQNNGV. The trim removed 1 base at V and 6 bases at J, leaving 8 bases unmatched. CDR3 sequence reads: CASSLALSGTGGQPQHF. The CDR3 region has the DNA TGTGCCAGCAGCTTAGCCCTTTCCGGGACAGGGGGTCAGCCCCAGCATTTT.

J is TRBJ2-3 and V is TRBV7-3, with TRBD2 identical over 13 bases. J lost 6 bases, V lost 5 bases, and 8 bases had no gene match. The CDR3 has 16 amino acids. Germline-derived CDR1 and CDR2 are SGHTA and FQGTGA. The CDR3 DNA is TGTGCCAGCAGCCCGCGGACTAGCGGGAGTGGTGATACGCAGTATTTT. Its protein is CASSPRTSGSGDTQYF.

The rearrangement links TRBV5-1 to TRBJ2-7; D may be TRBD1 (6 bases). The CDR3 spans 14 residues. Per the germline V gene, CDR1 is SGHRS and CDR2 is YFSETQ. The V end was cut by 0 bases, the J end by 4 bases, with 11 bases between. CDR3 sequence (DNA): TGCGCCAGCAGCTTGGTGGGGACACAGTACGAGCAGTACTTC. It is translated as CASSLVGTQYEQYF.

The chain links TRBV5-3 to TRBJ1-6, with D uncertain. TRBV5-3 is an ORF; its function is uncertain. This CDR3 region has 15 residues. Trimming took 4 bases from V and 7 from J, leaving 15 bases between them. CDR3 protein: CARSLFFVPNSPLHF. The CDR3 coding sequence is TGTGCCAGAAGCCTTTTTTTTGTCCCAAATTCACCCCTCCACTTT.

This chain joins TRBV3-1 (or the pseudogene TRBV3-2) and TRBJ2-7; D may match TRBD1 or TRBD2 (5 bases each). Deletions cut 1 base from V and 7 bases from J, with 20 bases between. Germline lookup yields CDR1 LGHDT and CDR2 YNNKEL (reference sequence). There are 16 residues in the CDR3. The DNA of the CDR3 is TGTGCCAGCAGCCAAGCTATGGGACCCACCTCGAGGGAGCAGTACTTC. Encoded protein: CASSQAMGPTSREQYF.

The genes are TRBV6-2 or TRBV6-3 and TRBJ2-5; 8 nucleotides line up with TRBD2. Germline V gene sequence: CDR1 MNHEY, CDR2 SVGEGT. The V segment lost 0 bases and the J segment 5 bases; nucleotides outside the gene matches: 8. The CDR3 runs to 16 residues. CDR3 loop: CASSYSAGGLGETQYF. In nucleotides, the CDR3 is TGTGCCAGCAGTTACTCGGCGGGGGGCCTGGGGGAGACCCAGTACTTC.

This rearrangement joins TRBV15 to TRBJ2-3; 14 positions agree with TRBD2. The CDR3 totals 16 residues. Trimming took 2 bases from V and 4 from J; bases not matched to a gene: 2. Germline CDR1 reads LNHNV; CDR2 reads YYDKDF (reference sequence). This chain's CDR3 is CATSRRLAGGPDTQYF. For the CDR3, the DNA is TGTGCCACCAGCAGAAGACTAGCGGGAGGGCCAGATACGCAGTATTTT.